Shown below are 5 T cell receptor beta chains from a single sample sequenced in a study of early T cells in non-severe SARS-CoV-2 infection. One entry per CDR3 protein, called by TCRdb with MiXCR from the 5' RACE reads. The sample carries 75,000 to 95,000 distinct CDR3 sequences, 16% recorded once. The source was whole blood, collected at baseline. The receptors here all came from an adult who was a healthcare worker with PCR-confirmed SARS-CoV-2 infection or an uninfected control (not recorded which).

This clonotype was observed at least ten times. The CDR3 DNA is TGCAGCACTAGCGGAAGCACAGATACGCAGTATTTT. Translation gives CSTSGSTDTQYF. V usage is TRBV29-1 and J usage is TRBJ2-3; 8 positions match TRBD2. Per the germline V gene, CDR1 is SQVTM and CDR2 is ANQGSEA. The CDR3 extends over 12 amino acids. V lost 8 bases and J lost 0; bases outside the gene matches: 1.

This clonotype was counted at least ten times. The V call is TRBV15, the J call TRBJ2-2; D not resolved. In germline, CDR1 is LNHNV, CDR2 YYDKDF (reference sequence). This CDR3 comprises 16 residues. Trimming shortened V by 0 bases and J by 0 bases, and 8 bases separated the two germline ends. DNA of the CDR3: TGTGCCACCAGCAGAGACTCCTTCGCGAACACCGGGGAGCTGTTTTTT. It yields the protein CATSRDSFANTGELFF.

The J gene is TRBJ2-1, the V gene TRBV7-6; 7 nucleotides agree with TRBD2. V was pared by 5 bases and J by 2 bases, with 9 bases of the junction left unmatched. This CDR3 contains 16 residues. Germline assignment: CDR1 SGHVS and CDR2 FNYEAQ. CDR3: CASSLLRAGTYNEQFF. CDR3 nucleotide sequence: TGTGCCAGCAGCCTCCTTAGAGCGGGGACCTACAATGAGCAGTTCTTC. Full variable domain (outside the CDR3, taken from reference TRBV7-6 and TRBJ2-1): GAGVSQSPRYKVTKRGQDVALRCDPISGHVSLYWYRQALGQGPEFLTYFNYEAQQDKSGLPNDRFSAERPEGSISTLTIQRTEQRDSAMYRCASSLLRAGTYNEQFFGPGTRLTVL.

The genes are TRBV11-2 and TRBJ2-1; the D is unclear. The CDR3 totals 14 residues. The germline CDR1 and CDR2 sequences are SGHAT and FQNNGV. With 6 bases removed from V and 0 bases from J, the gap between germline ends came to 9 bases. Written as DNA, the CDR3 is TGTGCCAGCAGGCCCCTACGCTCCTACAATGAGCAGTTCTTC. This encodes CASRPLRSYNEQFF. The full variable domain, completed using reference TRBV11-2 and TRBJ2-1, is EAGVAQSPRYKIIEKRQSVAFWCNPISGHATLYWYQQILGQGPKLLIQFQNNGVVDDSQLPKDRFSAERLKGVDSTLKIQPAKLEDSAVYLCASRPLRSYNEQFFGPGTRLTVL.

This clonotype was seen only a few times. The chain uses TRBV27 and TRBJ1-1; the D gene is possibly TRBD1 (5 bases). Germline V CDR1 and CDR2: MNHEY, SMNVEV (reference sequence). This CDR3 contains 14 residues. The V gene lost 6 bases and the J gene lost 3 bases, with 14 bases spanning the gap. The CDR3 DNA sequence: TGTGCCAGCAGCCCTTTAAGGGGACACACTGAAGCTTTCTTT. Encoded protein: CASSPLRGHTEAFF.